This TCR beta chain originates from a study of cytomegalovirus exposure and HLA in healthy donors. Regarding the study as a whole: Earlier analysis found most TCR beta V segments productive about 87% or about 30% of the time. Common viral pathogens were later found to be apparently linked to several of the most significant clusters.

A note on this clone: What it recognizes is unknown.

Germline CDR1 is SGDLS and CDR2 is YYNGEE. The CDR3 consists of 15 residues. Trimming cost V 0 bases and J 8 bases; bases outside gene matches: 6. The study ran its PCR with 60 Vbeta and 13 Jbeta primers. Sequencing used immunoSEQ multiplex PCR; TCRdb keeps in-frame clones, though not all of them. The sample lists over 50,000 clones; approximately 89% were seen once. The clonotype originates from a man younger than 30 in good health and CMV-seronegative. V and J are TRBV9 and TRBJ1-4, with 8 bases aligning to TRBD1. Specimen: PBMCs. Written as DNA, the CDR3 is TGTGCCAGCAGCGTAGAAGGGACAGGCTCCGAAAAACTGTTTTTT. Translated, it gives CASSVEGTGSEKLFF.